The rows below give T cell receptor beta chains drawn from one sample of a study of T cells in Graves' hyperthyroidism and ophthalmopathy. A single record per CDR3 protein comes from TCRdb applying MiXCR to the multiplex PCR reads. The sample lists 300,000 to 350,000 distinct CDR3 sequences, around 13% seen once, with around 23% in the top ten. Input material: blood. These receptors were taken from a woman in her 30s with Graves' hyperthyroidism. The conserved cysteine and the conserved F or W are not part of the CDR3 here.

TRBJ2-7 | TRBV30 | AWSVWDRVNEQY
TRBJ2-1 | TRBV6-2/TRBV6-3 | ASSYGDEQF
TRBJ2-2 | TRBV10-3 | ATGTLNTGELF
TRBJ2-7 | TRBV28 | ASRVSAAYEQY
TRBJ2-7 | TRBV18 | ASSRTSGNEQY
TRBJ2-7 | TRBV5-6 | ASSLFSEQY
TRBJ1-5 | TRBV9 | ASSDGDSNQPQH
TRBJ2-7 | TRBV13 | ASSSIDRGAYEQY
TRBJ2-1 | TRBV20-1 | SGASGREEQF
TRBJ2-3 | TRBV20-1 | SASRWDSTDTQY
TRBJ1-2 | TRBV7-8 | ASAGETEPNYGYT
TRBJ2-6 | TRBV11-2 | ASSLRGWGQSGTGASGANVLT
TRBJ1-2 | TRBV27 | ASSLSGRFYGYT